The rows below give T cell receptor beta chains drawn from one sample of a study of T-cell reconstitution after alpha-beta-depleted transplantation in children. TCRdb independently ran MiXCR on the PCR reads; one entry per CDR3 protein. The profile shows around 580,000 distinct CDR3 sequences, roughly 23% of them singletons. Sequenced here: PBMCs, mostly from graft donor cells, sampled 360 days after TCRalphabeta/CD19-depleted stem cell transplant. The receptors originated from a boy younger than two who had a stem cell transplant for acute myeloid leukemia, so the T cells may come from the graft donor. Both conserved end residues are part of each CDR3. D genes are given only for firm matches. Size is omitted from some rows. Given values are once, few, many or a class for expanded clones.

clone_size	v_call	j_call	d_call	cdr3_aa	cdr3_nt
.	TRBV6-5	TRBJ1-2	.	CASGGYTF	TGTGCCAGCGGTGGCTACACCTTC
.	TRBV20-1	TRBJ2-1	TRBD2	CSARTGRTTYNEQFF	TGCAGTGCCCGCACCGGGAGGACCACCTACAATGAGCAGTTCTTC
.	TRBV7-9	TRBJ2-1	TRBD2	CASSLASGLDNEQFF	TGTGCCAGCAGCTTAGCTAGCGGGCTAGACAATGAGCAGTTCTTC
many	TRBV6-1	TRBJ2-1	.	CASSVHVSSYNEQFF	TGTGCCAGCAGTGTGCACGTTTCTTCCTACAATGAGCAGTTCTTC
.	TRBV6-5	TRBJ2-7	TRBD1	CASSYDQRGQGEQYF	TGTGCCAGCAGTTACGACCAGAGGGGACAGGGAGAGCAGTACTTC
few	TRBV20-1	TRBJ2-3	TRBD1	CSELPDRGPSTDTQYF	TGCAGTGAATTACCGGACAGGGGGCCAAGCACAGATACGCAGTATTTT
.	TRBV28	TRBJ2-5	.	CASSLVGFPEETQYF	TGTGCCAGCAGTTTGGTCGGTTTTCCGGAAGAGACCCAGTACTTC
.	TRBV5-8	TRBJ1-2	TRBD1	CASSLVGQGIYGYTF	TGTGCCAGCAGCTTGGTCGGACAGGGCATCTATGGCTACACCTTC
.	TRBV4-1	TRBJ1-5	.	CASSQVVNQPQHF	TGCGCCAGCAGCCAAGTCGTTAATCAGCCCCAGCATTTT
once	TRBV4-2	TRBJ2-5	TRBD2	CASSQEASGGGETQYF	TGTGCCAGCAGCCAAGAAGCCAGCGGGGGAGGAGAGACCCAGTACTTC
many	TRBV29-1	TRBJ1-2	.	CSAMESYGYTF	TGCAGCGCCATGGAGTCCTATGGCTACACCTTC
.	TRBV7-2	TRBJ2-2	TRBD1	CASIKTGGYTGELFF	TGTGCCAGCATCAAGACAGGGGGGTACACCGGGGAGCTGTTTTTT
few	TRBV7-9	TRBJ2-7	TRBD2	CASSSDRGGLIYEQYF	TGTGCCAGCAGCTCAGACCGCGGGGGGCTCATCTACGAGCAGTACTTC